The T cell receptor (beta chain) under discussion was sequenced for a study of control samples from healthy donors and cancer patients. Sequencing used immunoSEQ multiplex PCR; TCRdb keeps in-frame clones, though not all of them. The repertoire includes about 110,000 clones, just over 90% of them detected once, and under 4.5% sits in the top ten. Deletions cut 4 bases from V and 5 bases from J, with 18 bases between. Germline V lookup: CDR1 MNHNS, CDR2 SASEGT. There are 16 residues in the CDR3. The genes are TRBV6-1 and TRBJ2-1, with D perhaps TRBD1 or TRBD2 (5 bases each). The source is a human donor in good health. The donor label of this sample is uncertain. The sequenced sample was blood. CDR3 region: CASSANGARGNNEQFF. Written as DNA, the CDR3 is TGTGCCAGCAGTGCTAACGGGGCGAGAGGGAACAATGAGCAGTTCTTC.